These T cell receptor beta chains were read from a single sample in a study of blood T cell repertoires in COVID-19. Measured with immunoSEQ multiplex PCR; TCRdb has only the in-frame clones, and not every one. The table has 150,000 to 200,000 clones, approximately 82% seen once. Sequencing was carried out using peripheral blood. The source is a woman between 35 and 50 years old with COVID-19, enrolled during active disease. Both conserved end residues are part of each CDR3. A D gene is named only where the DNA matches it firmly. Rows give clone size only sometimes, using once, few, many, or a class for an expanded clone.

TRBD2	TRBV5-4	TRBJ2-3	NA	CACRRAGWADTQYF	TGTGCCTGCCGTCGAGCGGGATGGGCAGATACGCAGTATTTT
TRBD2	TRBV5-6	TRBJ2-7	NA	CASSITWTSSPDYEQYF	TGTGCCAGCAGCATAACCTGGACTAGCAGCCCGGACTACGAGCAGTACTTC
TRBD1	TRBV4-2	TRBJ1-2	NA	CASSQDPDRGGYTF	TGTGCCAGCAGCCAAGATCCGGACAGGGGAGGCTACACCTTC
NA	TRBV6-1	TRBJ1-1	few	CASSEGDGGGGTEAFF	TGTGCCAGCAGTGAAGGAGACGGGGGGGGAGGGACTGAAGCTTTCTTT
NA	TRBV5-1	TRBJ2-7	NA	CASSVQGRHEQYF	TGCGCCAGCAGCGTTCAGGGAAGGCACGAGCAGTACTTC
NA	TRBV11-3	TRBJ2-1	NA	CASSLGGVHEQFF	TGTGCCAGCAGCTTAGGGGGGGTCCATGAGCAGTTCTTC
NA	TRBV12-3/TRBV12-4	TRBJ1-2	medium-sized	CASSLGAGHGYTF	TGTGCCAGCAGTTTAGGGGCAGGGCATGGCTACACCTTC
NA	TRBV4-2	TRBJ2-1	NA	CASSPEGNEQFF	TGTGCCAGCAGTCCCGAGGGAAATGAGCAGTTCTTC
TRBD2	TRBV27	TRBJ2-6	NA	CASSRLSGLSGANVLTF	TGTGCCAGTTCCCGGCTTAGCGGGCTCTCTGGGGCCAACGTCCTGACTTTC
NA	TRBV13	TRBJ1-6	NA	CASSLGSSSSPLHF	TGTGCCAGCAGCTTAGGGAGCTCAAGTTCACCCCTCCACTTT
NA	TRBV7-7	TRBJ2-5	NA	CASSRGARVETQYF	TGTGCTAGCAGCCGGGGGGCAAGGGTGGAGACCCAGTACTTC
TRBD2	TRBV28	TRBJ2-7	NA	CASRTSGPPYEQYF	TGTGCCAGCAGGACTAGCGGGCCCCCCTACGAGCAGTACTTC
NA	TRBV12-3/TRBV12-4	TRBJ1-2	NA	CASGPNYGYTF	TGTGCCAGCGGGCCAAACTATGGCTACACCTTC
TRBD2	TRBV9	TRBJ2-2	NA	CASSVVTSGGTGELFF	TGTGCCAGCAGCGTAGTAACTAGCGGGGGGACCGGGGAGCTGTTTTTT
NA	TRBV6-5	TRBJ2-1	NA	CASSRRNEQFF	TGTGCCAGCAGCCGGAGAAATGAGCAGTTCTTC
TRBD1	TRBV14	TRBJ1-6	NA	CASSQAPGGNSPLHF	TGTGCCAGCAGCCAAGCTCCAGGGGGCAACTCACCCCTCCACTTT
NA	TRBV29-1	TRBJ1-1	NA	CSVTPNLAAEAFF	TGCAGCGTCACTCCGAACCTGGCGGCTGAAGCTTTCTTT
NA	TRBV7-8	TRBJ2-1	few	CAIAGLGSYNEQFF	TGTGCCATCGCGGGATTGGGTTCCTACAATGAGCAGTTCTTC
TRBD1	TRBV7-3	TRBJ2-3	NA	CASGTGDKDTQYF	TGTGCCAGCGGGACAGGGGATAAAGATACGCAGTATTTT
TRBD1	TRBV9	TRBJ1-5	many	CASSVDRGHSNQPQHF	TGTGCCAGCAGCGTAGACAGGGGGCATAGCAATCAGCCCCAGCATTTT
TRBD1	TRBV9	TRBJ1-5	NA	CASSAGQAGNQPQHF	TGTGCCAGCAGCGCCGGACAGGCCGGGAATCAGCCCCAGCATTTT
TRBD2	TRBV3-1/TRBV3-2	TRBJ2-1	NA	CASSSLAAPYNEQFF	TGTGCCAGCAGCTCACTAGCGGCCCCCTACAATGAGCAGTTCTTC
NA	TRBV30	TRBJ1-2	few	CAWSVLGLGGYTF	TGTGCCTGGAGTGTATTGGGGCTGGGTGGCTACACCTTC
TRBD2	TRBV7-8	TRBJ2-1	NA	CASRAIPGLTYNEQFF	TGTGCCAGCAGAGCGATACCGGGACTAACCTACAATGAGCAGTTCTTC